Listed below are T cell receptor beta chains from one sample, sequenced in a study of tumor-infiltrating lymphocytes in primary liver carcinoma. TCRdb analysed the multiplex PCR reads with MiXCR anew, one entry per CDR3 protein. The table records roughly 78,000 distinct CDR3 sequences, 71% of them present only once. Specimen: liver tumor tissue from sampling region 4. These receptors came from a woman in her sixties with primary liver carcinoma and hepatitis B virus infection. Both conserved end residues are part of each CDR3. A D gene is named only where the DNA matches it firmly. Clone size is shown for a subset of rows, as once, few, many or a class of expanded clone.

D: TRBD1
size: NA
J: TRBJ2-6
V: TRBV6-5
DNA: TGTGCCAGCAGTTTAACCGGGACAGGGTTGGGGGCCAATGTCCTGACTTTC
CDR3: CASSLTGTGLGANVLTF

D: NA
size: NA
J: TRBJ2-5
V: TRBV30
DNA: TGTGCCTGGAGTGGGTTGGCAGCCCAACATCAAGAGGCCCAGTACTTC
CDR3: CAWSGLAAQHQEAQYF

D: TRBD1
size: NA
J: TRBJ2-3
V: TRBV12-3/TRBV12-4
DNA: TGTGTCAGCGGTACCGGGACAGGGTCGGATACGCAGTATTTT
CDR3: CVSGTGTGSDTQYF

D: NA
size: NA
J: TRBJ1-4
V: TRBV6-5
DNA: TGTGCCGGCAGTTACGGGCCACCCGCAACTAATGAAAAACTGTCTTTT
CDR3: CAGSYGPPATNEKLSF

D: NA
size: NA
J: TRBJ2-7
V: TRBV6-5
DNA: TGTGCCAGCAGTCCCCAGGGGGGTGGCTACGAGCTGTACTTT
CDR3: CASSPQGGGYELYF

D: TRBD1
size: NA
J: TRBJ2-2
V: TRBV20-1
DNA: TGCAGTGCAGAGACAGGGGGCACCGGGGAGCTGTTTTTT
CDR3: CSAETGGTGELFF

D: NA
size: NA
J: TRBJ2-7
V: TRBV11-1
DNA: TGTGCCAGCAGCCGGACCTTTGGGCGGGTAAGCTCCTACGAGCAGTACTTC
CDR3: CASSRTFGRVSSYEQYF

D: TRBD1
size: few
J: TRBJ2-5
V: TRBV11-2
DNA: TGTGCCGGCAGCTTAGGCCTAAGCCCGACAGGGGGTGGGTGGCAAGAGACCCAGTACTTC
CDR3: CAGSLGLSPTGGGWQETQYF

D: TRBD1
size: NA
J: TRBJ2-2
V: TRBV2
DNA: TGTGCCAGCAGGGACAGGGAGGCCGGGGAGCTGTTATTT
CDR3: CASRDREAGELLF

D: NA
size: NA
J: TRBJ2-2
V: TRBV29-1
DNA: TGCAGCGTTGTTGCCAGCCTGAGCACCGGGGAGCTGTTTTTC
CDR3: CSVVASLSTGELFF

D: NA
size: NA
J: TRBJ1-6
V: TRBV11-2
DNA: TGTGTCAGCAGCTTAGAAGTGGTTGCTATCTCACCCCTCCACTTT
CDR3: CVSSLEVVAISPLHF

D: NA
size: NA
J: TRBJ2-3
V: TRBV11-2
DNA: TGTGCCGGCAGCCTGGACAGAGAGATAGATACGCAGTATTTT
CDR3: CAGSLDREIDTQYF

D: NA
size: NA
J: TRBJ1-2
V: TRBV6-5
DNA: TGTGCCAGCAGTTACGGGGGGGGCGATGCCTACACCTTC
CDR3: CASSYGGGDAYTF

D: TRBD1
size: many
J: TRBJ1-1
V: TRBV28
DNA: TGTGCCAGCAAGGCGGGACAGCGAAACACTGAAGCTTTCTTT
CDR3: CASKAGQRNTEAFF

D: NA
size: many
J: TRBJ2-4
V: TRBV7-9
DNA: TGTGCCAGCAGCTTAGAGAACATTCAGTACTTC
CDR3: CASSLENIQYF

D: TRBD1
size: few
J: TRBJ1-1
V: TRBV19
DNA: TGTGCCAGTAGTAGCGGGACAGGGGTCCGCACTGAAGCTTTCTTT
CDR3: CASSSGTGVRTEAFF

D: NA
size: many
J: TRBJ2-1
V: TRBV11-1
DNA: TGTGCCAGCAGCTTAGAACCCCATGAGCAGTTCTTC
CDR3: CASSLEPHEQFF

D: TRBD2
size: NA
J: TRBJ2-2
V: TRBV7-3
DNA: TGTGCCAGCAGCCCCGTGTCTAGCGGGAGGGCCGGGGAGCTGTTTTTT
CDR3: CASSPVSSGRAGELFF

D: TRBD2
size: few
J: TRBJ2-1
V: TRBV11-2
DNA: TGTGCCGGCAGCTTAAGCGGGGCGGGGAATGAGCAGTTCTTC
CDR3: CAGSLSGAGNEQFF

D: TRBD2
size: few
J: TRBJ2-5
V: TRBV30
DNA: TGTGCCTGGGAGTGGCGGGAGGGCCGGGGGACCCAGTACTTC
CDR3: CAWEWREGRGTQYF

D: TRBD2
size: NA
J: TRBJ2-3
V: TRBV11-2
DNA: TGTGATAGCAGCCCTGGACTAGCGTGCCCAGATACGCAGTATTTT
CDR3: CDSSPGLACPDTQYF

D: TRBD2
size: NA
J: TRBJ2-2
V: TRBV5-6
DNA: TGTGCCTGCAGCTTGATGAGCGGGACCACAACCCGGGAGCTGTTTTTT
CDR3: CACSLMSGTTTRELFF

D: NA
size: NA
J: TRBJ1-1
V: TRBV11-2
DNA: TGTGCCAGCAGCTCAATAGTGGTCCATTACACTGGAGCTTCCTTT
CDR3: CASSSIVVHYTGASF

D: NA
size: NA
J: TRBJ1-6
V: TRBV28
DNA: TGTGCCAGCAGTTTATTCAGAAATTTATCCCTCCACTTT
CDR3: CASSLFRNLSLHF

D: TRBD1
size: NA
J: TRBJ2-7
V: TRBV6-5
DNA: TGTGCCAGCAGTTACTTTCCGCCACGACAGGGGTATTACGAGCAGTACTTC
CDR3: CASSYFPPRQGYYEQYF

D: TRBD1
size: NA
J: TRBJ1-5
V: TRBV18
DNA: TGTGCCAGCTCTGCCGGGACAGAGCGGAATCAGCCCCAGCATTTT
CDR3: CASSAGTERNQPQHF

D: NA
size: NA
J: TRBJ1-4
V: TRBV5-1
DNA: TGCGCCAGCAGCTTCGGGCCTGTTCGAACGGAACTGTTTTTT
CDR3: CASSFGPVRTELFF

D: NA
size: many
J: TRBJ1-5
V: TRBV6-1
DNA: TGTGCCAGCAGTCAGGGAGTCGGGCCCGCATCGAATCAGCCCCAGCATTTT
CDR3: CASSQGVGPASNQPQHF

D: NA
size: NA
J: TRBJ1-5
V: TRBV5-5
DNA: TGTGCCAGCAACCCAGGGCTCACGACGCGCCAGCCCCAGCACTTT
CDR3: CASNPGLTTRQPQHF

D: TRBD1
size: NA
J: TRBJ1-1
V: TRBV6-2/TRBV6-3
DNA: TGTGCCAGCGGGGAGACAGGGCTCAACACTGAAGCTTTCTTT
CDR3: CASGETGLNTEAFF

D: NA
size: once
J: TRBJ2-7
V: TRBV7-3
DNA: TGTGCCAGTAGCTTAAATCGAGCACACGATCAGTACTTT
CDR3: CASSLNRAHDQYF

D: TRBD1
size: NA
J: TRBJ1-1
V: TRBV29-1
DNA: TGCAGCACCCGGGACAGGAACCCGAACACTGAAGCTTTCTTT
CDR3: CSTRDRNPNTEAFF

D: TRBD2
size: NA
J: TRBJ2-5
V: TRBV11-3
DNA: TGTGCCAGCAGTCACGGGACTAGCGGGGGAGAGACTCAGTACTTC
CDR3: CASSHGTSGGETQYF

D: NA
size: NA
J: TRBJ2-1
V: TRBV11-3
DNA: TGCGCCAGCAGCCCTCGGGGTAACGGGAACTATGAGCAGTTCTTC
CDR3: CASSPRGNGNYEQFF

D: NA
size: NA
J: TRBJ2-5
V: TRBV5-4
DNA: TGTGCCAGCAGCTCGGAGTGTGGCCAAGAGACCCAGTACTTC
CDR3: CASSSECGQETQYF

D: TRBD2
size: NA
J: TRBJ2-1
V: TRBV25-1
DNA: TGTGCCAGCAGGGACCACGGGGGAGGGCGGGGCTTAAACAATGAGCAGTTCTTC
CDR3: CASRDHGGGRGLNNEQFF

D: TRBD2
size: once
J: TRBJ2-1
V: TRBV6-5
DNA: TGTGCCAGCAGGGAGACTAGCGGGAGCCGTGTGAATGAGCAGTTATTC
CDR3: CASRETSGSRVNEQLF

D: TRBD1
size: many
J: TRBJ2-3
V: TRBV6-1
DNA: TGTGCCAGCAGTGCTCTTACAGGGGAGACAGATACGCAGTATTTT
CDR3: CASSALTGETDTQYF

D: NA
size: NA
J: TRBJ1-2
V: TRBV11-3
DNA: TGCGCCAGCAGCTTTTCAGACTCAGGGGTCTGCGGCTACACCTTC
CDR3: CASSFSDSGVCGYTF

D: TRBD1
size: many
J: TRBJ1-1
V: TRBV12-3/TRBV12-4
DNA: TGTGCCAGCAGCGACAGGGGGAACACTGAAGCTTTCTTT
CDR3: CASSDRGNTEAFF

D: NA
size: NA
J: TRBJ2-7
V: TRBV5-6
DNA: TGTGCCAGCACCTTTAGGGGGACTGCAGTCTGCGAGCAGTACTTC
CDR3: CASTFRGTAVCEQYF

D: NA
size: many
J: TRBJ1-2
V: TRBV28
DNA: TGTGCCAGCAGTCTAGCAGGAATCCCAATGGGGTACACCTTC
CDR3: CASSLAGIPMGYTF

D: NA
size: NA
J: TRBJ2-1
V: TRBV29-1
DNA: TGCTGCGTAGGGACAAGAAGCCCCTACAATGAGCAGTTCTTC
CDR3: CCVGTRSPYNEQFF

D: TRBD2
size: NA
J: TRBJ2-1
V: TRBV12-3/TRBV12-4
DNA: TGTGCCAGCAGGCCCCTAGCGGGAGGAGGTAGTGGGCAGTTCTTC
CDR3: CASRPLAGGGSGQFF

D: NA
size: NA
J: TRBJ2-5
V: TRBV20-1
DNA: TGCAGTGCTAGAGTGGACTTAGGAACCCAGTACTTC
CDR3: CSARVDLGTQYF

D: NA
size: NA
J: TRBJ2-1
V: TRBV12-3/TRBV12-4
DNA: TGTGCTAGCACCCGAGCCCGGGTGGACTACAATGATCAGTTCTTC
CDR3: CASTRARVDYNDQFF

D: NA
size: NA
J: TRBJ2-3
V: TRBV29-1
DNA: TGCAGCGTTGAAAGACAGGAGACGAGCACAGATACGCAATATTTT
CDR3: CSVERQETSTDTQYF

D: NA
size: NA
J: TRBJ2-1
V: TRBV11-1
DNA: TGTGCCAGCAGTTCCGGGGGCTACAATGTGCGGTTCTTC
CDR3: CASSSGGYNVRFF

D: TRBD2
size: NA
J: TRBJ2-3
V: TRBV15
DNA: TGTGCCACCACCAGGGGACTAGCGGGAGGCGGGGATACGCAGTATTTT
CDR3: CATTRGLAGGGDTQYF

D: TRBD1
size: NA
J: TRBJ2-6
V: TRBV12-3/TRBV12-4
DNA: TGTACCAGCAGTCCGGGACAGGGGATTTCTGGGGCCAACGTCCTGACTTTC
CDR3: CTSSPGQGISGANVLTF

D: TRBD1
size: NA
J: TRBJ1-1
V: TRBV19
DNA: TGTGCCAGTAGTTTAATTGGACAGGGCACTGAAGCTTTCTTT
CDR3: CASSLIGQGTEAFF

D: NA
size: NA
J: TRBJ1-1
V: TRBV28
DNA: TGTGCCAGCAGTTTAGGGGGGATGGACACTGAAGCTTTCTTT
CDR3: CASSLGGMDTEAFF

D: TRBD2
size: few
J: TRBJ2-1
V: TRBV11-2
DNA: TGTACCGGCAGCAGGAGACTAGCGGGAGGGCCGGGGGATGAGCAGCTCTTC
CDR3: CTGSRRLAGGPGDEQLF

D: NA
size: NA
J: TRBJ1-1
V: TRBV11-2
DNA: TGTGCCAGCAGCTCTAAACAGGTTGAAGCTTTATTC
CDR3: CASSSKQVEALF